Each of the 27 T cell receptor beta chains below was sequenced from the same sample in a study of T cell responses to AZD1222 COVID-19 vaccine. Data came from immunoSEQ multiplex PCR; TCRdb stores just in-frame clones and leaves some out. The table shows about 100,000 clones, with about 88% occurring only once. The sample was peripheral blood, taken on day 0 of AZD1222 vaccination. These receptors were collected from an adult in good health.

CDR3 region: CARGTSGNNEQFF. For the CDR3, the DNA is TGTGCCCGGGGGACTAGCGGGAACAATGAGCAGTTCTTC. The rearrangement uses TRBV30 and TRBJ2-1, with TRBD2 matching over 13 bases. The CDR3 totals 13 residues. Germline V gene lookup returns CDR1 GTSNPN and CDR2 SVGIG (reference sequence). The trim removed 8 bases at V and 5 bases at J, leaving 3 bases unmatched. Drawing the rest from reference TRBV30 and TRBJ2-1, the complete variable domain is SQTIHQWPATLVQPVGSPLSLECTVEGTSNPNLYWYRQAAGRGLQLLFYSVGIGQISSEVPQNLSASRPQDRQFILSSKKLLLSDSGFYLCARGTSGNNEQFFGPGTRLTVL.

DNA of the CDR3: TGTGCCAGCAGCTTAATCGGGCAGAACACTGAAGCTTTCTTT. Translated: CASSLIGQNTEAFF. The rearrangement joins TRBV7-3 to TRBJ1-1, with D hard to call. The CDR3 is 14 amino acids. The V gene's germline CDR1 is SGHTA and CDR2 FQGTGA. Trimming left V 1 base short and J 1 base short, with 7 bases between.

The genes are TRBV30 and TRBJ2-1, with 12 bases fitting TRBD2. CDR1 is GTSNPN and CDR2 is SVGIG in the germline V gene (reference sequence). This CDR3 has 13 amino acids. Losses at the gene ends were 2 bases for V and 10 bases for J; bases not matched to a gene: 3. The CDR3 DNA follows: TGTGCCTGGAGTCTAGCGGGAGGGAACGAGCAGTTCTTC. Encoded protein: CAWSLAGGNEQFF.

This rearrangement joins TRBV27 to TRBJ1-2; 11 positions agree with TRBD1. Per germline, CDR1 MNHEY and CDR2 SMNVEV (reference sequence). The CDR3 has 15 amino acids. With 5 bases clipped from V and 2 bases from J, the junction kept 4 bases outside the gene matches. CDR3: CASSPWDRGNYGYTF. The CDR3 DNA is TGTGCCAGCAGTCCATGGGACAGGGGGAACTATGGCTACACCTTC.

V gene TRBV3-1 (or the pseudogene TRBV3-2) combines with J gene TRBJ1-1; maybe TRBD1 (6 bases). The CDR3 contains 15 residues. The V gene's germline CDR1 is LGHDT and CDR2 YNNKEL (reference sequence). Trimming took off 1 base at V and 5 bases at J, with 14 bases between the two ends. The CDR3 DNA sequence: TGTGCCAGCAGCCAAGGGGGGGCCGCAGGGACTGAAGCTTTCTTT. It codes for CASSQGGAAGTEAFF.

In its sample, this clone ranks as medium-sized. The gene calls are TRBV4-1 and TRBJ2-4; D remains unclear. Trimming stripped 0 bases from V and 7 bases from J, with 13 bases between. The V gene's germline CDR1 is MGHRA and CDR2 YSYEKL. The CDR3 spans 15 residues. In DNA, the CDR3 is TGCGCCAGCAGCCAAGACAGCCTAGGGATGAACATTCAGTACTTC. Its translation is CASSQDSLGMNIQYF.

V and J are TRBV19 and TRBJ1-1; D is perhaps TRBD1 (5 bases). With 2 bases removed from V and 0 bases from J, the gap between germline ends came to 16 bases. CDR3 length: 17 amino acids. Looked up from germline, CDR1 is LNHDA and CDR2 is SQIVND (reference sequence). In nucleotides, the CDR3 is TGTGCCAGTAGTATATTGGGGCACGTAACAATGAACACTGAAGCTTTCTTT. Translation gives CASSILGHVTMNTEAFF.

The chain employs TRBV7-9 and TRBJ2-5; D is perhaps TRBD2 (6 bases). Deletions cut 2 bases from V and 1 base from J, with 23 bases between. CDR1 SEHNR and CDR2 FQNEAQ come from the germline V gene (reference sequence). The CDR3 loop spans 19 amino acids. The CDR3 loop reads CASSLRWSLGGGAQETQYF. DNA of the CDR3: TGTGCCAGCAGCTTACGTTGGTCATTGGGCGGAGGGGCCCAAGAGACCCAGTACTTC.

The rearrangement uses TRBV19 and TRBJ2-7; maybe TRBD2 (6 bases). V was clipped by 6 bases and J by 0 bases, with 12 bases between them. CDR3 length equals 14 residues. CDR1 is LNHDA, CDR2 SQIVND, per germline (reference sequence). CDR3 protein: CASRFSGSSYEQYF. The CDR3 coding sequence is TGTGCCAGTAGATTTAGCGGAAGCTCCTACGAGCAGTACTTC. Filled out from reference TRBV19 and TRBJ2-7, the complete variable domain reads DGGITQSPKYLFRKEGQNVTLSCEQNLNHDAMYWYRQDPGQGLRLIYYSQIVNDFQKGDIAEGYSVSREKKESFPLTVTSAQKNPTAFYLCASRFSGSSYEQYFGPGTRLTVT.

V and J are TRBV28 and TRBJ2-7; D unclear. Trimming pared 4 bases from V and 2 bases from J, leaving 12 bases between. Germline V lookup: CDR1 MDHEN, CDR2 SYDVKM. This CDR3 contains 14 residues. The chain's CDR3 is CASSSQTETYEQYF. In DNA, the CDR3 is TGTGCCAGCAGTTCACAGACTGAAACCTACGAGCAGTACTTC.

Only one count was recorded for this clone. The chain has TRBV19 and TRBJ2-5; no definite D call. This CDR3 contains 14 residues. The germline V and J ends were trimmed by 4 bases and 5 bases, with 14 bases remaining between them. Germline V gives CDR1 LNHDA, CDR2 SQIVND (reference sequence). CDR3 sequence (DNA): TGTGCCAGTAGTACCACGGGTCTGGGGGAGACCCAGTACTTC. Residues: CASSTTGLGETQYF.

Only one count was recorded for this clone. The rearrangement links TRBV7-2 to TRBJ2-1, with D tentatively TRBD1 or TRBD2 (5 bases each). Per the germline V gene, CDR1 is SGHTA and CDR2 is FQGNSA. The CDR3 loop spans 12 amino acids. V lost 7 bases and J 12 bases, leaving 16 bases between the germline ends. CDR3 nucleotides: TGTGCCAGCACCTCATTTGGTGGGACGCAGTTCTTC. This encodes CASTSFGGTQFF.

Note on this clone: Other DNA sequences in the sample encode the same CDR3. The chain joins TRBV5-1 to TRBJ2-7; D perhaps matches TRBD1 (6 bases). The V and J ends lost 0 bases and 0 bases respectively, with 10 bases between them. Looked up from germline, CDR1 is SGHRS and CDR2 is YFSETQ. This CDR3 contains 15 residues. The CDR3 protein is CASSLAQGRSYEQYF. CDR3 in DNA: TGCGCCAGCAGCTTGGCACAGGGCCGCTCCTACGAGCAGTACTTC.

The chain is built from TRBV3-1 (or the pseudogene TRBV3-2) and TRBJ1-3, with unresolved D. Germline CDR1 is LGHDT and CDR2 is YNNKEL (reference sequence). The CDR3 contains 15 residues. V gave up 0 bases and J gave up 3 bases, with 9 bases separating them. The CDR3 nucleotides read TGTGCCAGCAGCCAAGAAGCGGAGGGTGGAAACACCATATATTTT. As protein: CASSQEAEGGNTIYF.

The gene calls are TRBV18 and TRBJ1-1, with TRBD1 matching 8 bases. The germline V gene encodes CDR1 KGHSH and CDR2 LQKENI. The CDR3 has 15 amino acids. The junction had 3 bases not matched to a gene; V was cut back by 3 bases and J by 0 bases. The CDR3 DNA reads TGTGCCAGCTCACCCGGACAGGGTTTGAACACTGAAGCTTTCTTT. This codes for CASSPGQGLNTEAFF.

J is TRBJ1-3 and V is TRBV5-8; no definite D call. Germline V gene lookup returns CDR1 SGHTS and CDR2 YDEGEE. The CDR3 contains 10 residues. Between the trimmed V and J ends, which lost 5 bases and 8 bases, there was a span of 5 bases. The CDR3 is CASSVDTIYF. For the CDR3, the DNA is TGTGCCAGCAGTGTAGACACCATATATTTT.

This chain connects TRBV2 to TRBJ2-7; D ambiguous. CDR3 length: 11 residues. The germline V and J ends were trimmed by 5 bases and 7 bases, with 9 bases remaining between them. From germline, CDR1 is SNHLY and CDR2 FYNNEI. CDR3 DNA sequence: TGTGCCAGCAGTATTAAGACGGAGCAGTACTTC. It translates to CASSIKTEQYF.

The chain is built from TRBV5-6 and TRBJ2-1; 7 positions match TRBD2. The CDR3 totals 17 residues. Germline assignment: CDR1 SGHDT and CDR2 YYEEEE. With 0 bases clipped from V and 0 bases from J, the junction kept 6 bases outside the gene matches. The CDR3, as DNA: TGTGCCAGCAGCTTGGGGCTAGCGGTAAGCTCCTACAATGAGCAGTTCTTC. This gives the protein CASSLGLAVSSYNEQFF. The full variable domain, completed using reference TRBV5-6 and TRBJ2-1, is DAGVTQSPTHLIKTRGQQVTLRCSPKSGHDTVSWYQQALGQGPQFIFQYYEEEERQRGNFPDRFSGHQFPNYSSELNVNALLLGDSALYLCASSLGLAVSSYNEQFFGPGTRLTVL.

The J gene is TRBJ1-5, the V gene TRBV12-5; D may be TRBD1 (5 bases). V lost 3 bases to trimming and J lost 3 bases, with 9 bases between them. Germline CDR1 reads LGHNT; CDR2 reads FRNRAP. This CDR3 is built from 14 residues. The CDR3 protein is CASGFSGFNQPQHF. The CDR3, as DNA: TGTGCTAGTGGTTTCTCAGGGTTCAATCAGCCCCAGCATTTT.

The CDR3 DNA follows: TGTGCCAGCAGCTTCGGGACATACGAGCAGTACTTC. Amino acids: CASSFGTYEQYF. The chain employs TRBV11-2 and TRBJ2-7; D perhaps matches TRBD1 (6 bases). This CDR3 is built from 12 residues. V was pared by 3 bases and J by 4 bases, with 7 bases between. Germline V gives CDR1 SGHAT, CDR2 FQNNGV.

The V and J genes are TRBV5-1 and TRBJ2-7, with D perhaps matching TRBD2 (6 bases). The CDR3 runs to 14 residues. Germline-derived CDR1 and CDR2 are SGHRS and YFSETQ. V was cut by 5 bases and J by 0 bases, with 12 bases left in between. Here the CDR3 DNA reads TGCGCCAGCAGTATTAGCGGTTACTCCTACGAGCAGTACTTC. Translating gives CASSISGYSYEQYF.

V gene TRBV18 combines with J gene TRBJ1-1; 7 nucleotides match TRBD1. Germline CDR1 and CDR2: KGHSH and LQKENI. This CDR3 is 14 amino acids long. The trim removed 3 bases at V and 0 bases at J, leaving 1 base unmatched. CDR3 sequence: CASSPGQLNTEAFF. The DNA for the CDR3 is TGTGCCAGCTCACCGGGACAGTTGAACACTGAAGCTTTCTTT.

The rearrangement joins TRBV10-1 to TRBJ1-4; the match to TRBD1 covers 7 bases. CDR1 and CDR2 from the germline V gene are WNHNN and SYGVQD (reference sequence). CDR3 length: 16 residues. Unmatched junction bases numbered 11, after V lost 3 bases and J lost 7 bases. The chain's CDR3 is CASSDHRQGFREKLFF. As DNA, the CDR3 is TGCGCCAGCAGTGACCACCGACAGGGATTCCGTGAAAAACTGTTTTTT.

This clone was observed a handful of times. The chain is built from TRBV3-1 (or the pseudogene TRBV3-2) and TRBJ1-5; D ambiguous. The CDR3 loop spans 16 amino acids. Germline V gene sequence: CDR1 LGHDT, CDR2 YNNKEL (reference sequence). Trimming shortened V by 4 bases and J by 2 bases, and 15 bases separated the two germline ends. The CDR3 here is CASSPRGRGRNQPQHF. As DNA, the CDR3 is TGTGCCAGCAGCCCCCGGGGTCGAGGGCGCAATCAGCCCCAGCATTTT.

With regard to this clone: An end of the junction does not agree with germline; a read error may underlie this. The CDR3 loop is CASSQESTNAEAFF. The CDR3 coding sequence is TGTGCCAGCAGCCAAGAGAGTACGAACGCTGAAGCTTTCTTT. This chain uses TRBV11-3 with TRBJ1-1; D gene ambiguous. The CDR3 is made up of 14 amino acids. Looked up from germline, CDR1 is SGHNT and CDR2 is YENEEA.

The chain joins TRBV27 to TRBJ1-5, with a weak D call TRBD1 (6 bases). The CDR3 is 12 residues long. Germline V gives CDR1 MNHEY, CDR2 SMNVEV (reference sequence). The germline V and J ends were trimmed by 5 bases and 5 bases, with 7 bases remaining between them. The CDR3 DNA reads TGTGCCAGCAGTACAGGGTATCAGCCCCAGCATTTT. It encodes CASSTGYQPQHF.

This clone was observed once. This sequence joins TRBV30 and TRBJ2-7; TRBD1 agrees at 9 bases. J gave up 3 bases and V 2 bases, and 2 bases lay outside the gene matches. CDR1 GTSNPN and CDR2 SVGIG come from the germline V gene (reference sequence). The CDR3 is 13 residues long. The CDR3 DNA is TGTGCCTGGAGTACAGGGGGCAGCTACGAGCAGTACTTC. It specifies CAWSTGGSYEQYF.